Listed below are T cell receptor beta chains from one sample, sequenced in a study of blood T cell repertoires in COVID-19. This table comes from immunoSEQ multiplex PCR, and its TCRdb copy is limited to in-frame clones, with some not included. The table includes roughly 250,000 clones, 70% to 85% detected once. Sequencing input: peripheral blood. Receptors originate from a woman at least 80 years old with active or convalescent COVID-19. CDR3s include the opening cysteine and the closing phenylalanine or tryptophan. The D gene is left open where the match is weak. Size tells how often a clone was seen (once, few, many) or the class of an expanded clone, and some rows leave it out.

TRBV4-1	-	15	few	TRBJ2-7	TGCGCCAGCAGCCCGTCTTGGGGGGAAACCTACGAGCAGTACTTC	CASSPSWGETYEQYF
TRBV28	TRBD2	14	-	TRBJ2-2	TGTGCCAGCGGAGGGAGGGGGAACACCGGGGAGCTGTTTTTT	CASGGRGNTGELFF
TRBV5-6	TRBD2	15	-	TRBJ2-1	TGTGCCAGCAGCTTTGGGGGGACTAGGAATGATGAGCAGTTCTTC	CASSFGGTRNDEQFF
TRBV5-4	TRBD1	12	-	TRBJ1-1	TGTGCCAGCAGCAGGGGACAGGGCCACGCTTTCTTT	CASSRGQGHAFF
TRBV29-1	TRBD1	15	-	TRBJ2-3	TGCAGCGTTGGGTTACACAGGGGAGAGACAGATACGCAGTATTTT	CSVGLHRGETDTQYF
TRBV19	TRBD2	19	-	TRBJ2-3	TGTGCCAGTAGTATAGGACCGGGACTAGCGGGAAGTATGACAGATACGCAGTATTTT	CASSIGPGLAGSMTDTQYF
TRBV24-1	-	15	-	TRBJ1-4	TGTGCCACCAGTGACTCACAGGGAGAGGGGGAAAAACTGTTTTTT	CATSDSQGEGEKLFF
TRBV28	-	14	-	TRBJ1-1	TGTGCCAGCAGTTTGGGTGGAGAGAACACTGAAGCTTTCTTT	CASSLGGENTEAFF
TRBV3-1/TRBV3-2	-	13	-	TRBJ2-3	TGTGCCAGCAGCCAAGAAAGTCGGGATACGCAGTATTTT	CASSQESRDTQYF
TRBV7-9	-	15	-	TRBJ2-2	TGTGCCAGCAGTCCCGACAGATCGAACACCGGGGAGCTGTTTTTT	CASSPDRSNTGELFF
TRBV6-5	-	16	-	TRBJ1-6	TGTGCCAGCAGTTACTCCCCCCGGGGGGGGAATTCACCCCTCCACTTT	CASSYSPRGGNSPLHF
TRBV6-5	-	15	few	TRBJ2-1	TGTGCCAGCAGCGACGGATCCGCAGGCCGAAATGAGCAGTTCTTC	CASSDGSAGRNEQFF
TRBV29-1	-	13	-	TRBJ2-5	TGCAGCGTTGGATCTAGCCTGGTAGAGACCCAGTACTTC	CSVGSSLVETQYF
TRBV19	-	15	-	TRBJ2-1	TGTGCCAGTAGTCCTCGGGGGAGCTCCTACAATGAGCAGTTCTTC	CASSPRGSSYNEQFF
TRBV5-1	-	15	once	TRBJ2-1	TGCGCCAGCAGCTCGTCAGGGCTATCCTACAATGAGCAGTTCTTC	CASSSSGLSYNEQFF
TRBV5-1	TRBD1	16	-	TRBJ2-1	TGCGCCAGCAGCTTACAGGGGGCCGGTTCCTACAATGAGCAGTTCTTC	CASSLQGAGSYNEQFF